This paragraph covers one T cell receptor beta chain sequence. This sample stems from a study of blood T cell repertoires in COVID-19. Sequencing used immunoSEQ multiplex PCR; TCRdb keeps in-frame clones, though not all of them. The top ten hold under 10% of the sample, which has hundreds of thousands of clones, around 89% seen once. This receptor was identified in a man in his forties or fifties who had recovered from COVID-19. The sample was PBMCs or T cells enriched from blood (not recorded which).

The CDR3 nucleotides are TGCGCCAGCAGCTTGCTGGGGGGGTCCGCGAACACCGGGGAGCTGTTTTTT. Translating it yields CASSLLGGSANTGELFF. The chain has TRBV5-1 and TRBJ2-2; 7 nucleotides line up with TRBD2. V was pared by 1 base and J by 0 bases, with 6 bases of the junction left unmatched. CDR3 length: 17 amino acids. CDR1 is SGHRS and CDR2 is YFSETQ in the germline V gene.